Listed below are T cell receptor beta chains from one sample, sequenced in a study of blood T cell repertoires in COVID-19. The repertoire was sequenced with immunoSEQ multiplex PCR; TCRdb's copy has only in-frame clones and lacks some. The repertoire holds some 120,000 clones, with approximately 87% as singletons. Specimen: peripheral blood. These TCRs come from a woman between 45 and 60 years old with acute or convalescent COVID-19. The conserved cysteine and the conserved F or W are not part of the CDR3 here.

J: TRBJ2-5; V: TRBV11-2; CDR3: ASSLGFAGETQY
J: TRBJ2-2; V: TRBV10-3; CDR3: AISDPSGRVTNTGELF
J: TRBJ2-1; V: TRBV12-5; CDR3: ASGPARSGWDNEQF
J: TRBJ2-3; V: TRBV2; CDR3: ASSVLRAGTDTQY
J: TRBJ1-1; V: TRBV14; CDR3: ASSQMGQGKNTEAF
J: TRBJ1-3; V: TRBV7-9; CDR3: ASSSPGHSSGNTIY
J: TRBJ1-1; V: TRBV20-1; CDR3: SARDRGEAF
J: TRBJ1-6; V: TRBV7-2; CDR3: ASSLAQPGESPLH
J: TRBJ1-2; V: TRBV6-5; CDR3: ASSFGTGVAYGYT
J: TRBJ1-1; V: TRBV27; CDR3: ASRETGLNTEAF